Each of the 31 T cell receptor beta chains below was sequenced from the same sample in a study of cytomegalovirus exposure and HLA in healthy donors. The protocol was immunoSEQ multiplex PCR, while the TCRdb copy is restricted to in-frame clones and leaves out a portion. Of 60,000 to 80,000 clones in the sample, around 94% are singletons; the top ten hold 3.2%. The source material was PBMCs. The receptor set was obtained from a woman in her late teens or twenties in good health and CMV-seropositive.

The chain couples TRBV2 to TRBJ1-1; the match to TRBD1 covers 7 bases. Germline CDR1 is SNHLY and CDR2 is FYNNEI. V was clipped by 10 bases and J by 5 bases; unmatched bases: 16. This CDR3 region has 15 residues. The DNA of the CDR3 is TGTGCCAACCCTCGGGACAGACCCTGGCAAACTGAAGCTTTCTTT. Its protein is CANPRDRPWQTEAFF.

The V and J genes are TRBV28 and TRBJ2-1; 8 nucleotides match TRBD1. The CDR3 loop spans 18 amino acids. Germline V lookup: CDR1 MDHEN, CDR2 SYDVKM. Trimming removed 0 bases from V and 6 bases from J; junction bases left unmatched: 13. The CDR3 protein is CASSLWDRAFVDRNEQFF. CDR3 bases: TGTGCCAGCAGTTTATGGGACAGGGCTTTCGTGGACCGCAATGAGCAGTTCTTC.

This sequence joins TRBV7-8 and TRBJ2-7, with D perhaps TRBD2 (6 bases). The germline CDR1 and CDR2 sequences are SGHVS and FQNEAQ. V was pared by 1 base and J by 0 bases, with 7 bases between. The CDR3 is made up of 14 amino acids. CDR3 protein: CASSLGGISYEQYF. CDR3 coding DNA: TGTGCCAGCAGCTTAGGCGGGATCTCCTACGAGCAGTACTTC.

The V gene is TRBV2, the J gene TRBJ1-5; 7 nucleotides agree with TRBD1. V dropped 6 bases and J dropped 2; count of bases not matched to a gene: 7. CDR1 is SNHLY and CDR2 is FYNNEI in the germline V gene. The CDR3 sequence is 15 residues long. In DNA, the CDR3 is TGTGCCAGCAGCGCCCGACAGGGACGCAATCAGCCCCAGCATTTT. As protein: CASSARQGRNQPQHF.

The chain employs TRBV29-1 and TRBJ2-2; D unresolved. The V end lost 3 bases, the J end lost 0 bases, and 5 bases lay between the germline ends. CDR3 length: 13 residues. CDR1 is SQVTM, CDR2 ANQGSEA, per germline. The CDR3 region is CSVDGANTGELFF. The DNA of the CDR3 is TGCAGCGTTGATGGAGCGAACACCGGGGAGCTGTTTTTT.

The V and J genes are TRBV27 and TRBJ2-2; D might be TRBD1 (5 bases). The CDR3 is 13 residues long. The germline gives CDR1 MNHEY, CDR2 SMNVEV (reference sequence). With 7 bases removed from V and 6 bases from J, the gap between germline ends came to 12 bases. CDR3 residues: CASKNSGSGELFF. CDR3 sequence (DNA): TGTGCCAGCAAAAACTCAGGGTCCGGGGAGCTGTTTTTT.

This clone was found once. The chain links TRBV28 to TRBJ1-1; weak D call: TRBD1 (6 bases). The germline V and J ends were trimmed by 6 bases and 5 bases, with 16 bases remaining between them. The germline V gene encodes CDR1 MDHEN and CDR2 SYDVKM. CDR3 length: 14 residues. CDR3 protein: CASRVLQGRTEAFF. In DNA form, the CDR3 reads TGTGCCAGCAGGGTCCTACAGGGCCGGACTGAAGCTTTCTTT.

This chain joins TRBV6-1 and TRBJ1-1; TRBD1 agrees at 7 bases. Looked up from germline, CDR1 is MNHNS and CDR2 is SASEGT. This CDR3 is built from 14 residues. The J segment lost 5 bases and the V segment lost 4 bases, leaving 7 bases of the junction unmatched. The CDR3 here is CASSAPDRRTEAFF. The DNA of the CDR3 is TGTGCCAGCAGTGCGCCGGACAGGAGGACTGAAGCTTTCTTT.

The chain recombines TRBV6-5 with TRBJ1-2; TRBD1 aligns across 7 bases. CDR1 and CDR2 (germline): MNHEY, SVGAGI. This CDR3 comprises 13 residues. The J segment lost 4 bases and the V segment lost 6 bases, leaving 5 bases of the junction unmatched. CDR3 DNA sequence: TGTGCCAGCAGATCGACAGGGAGCTATGGCTACACCTTC. This sequence encodes CASRSTGSYGYTF.

The rearrangement uses TRBV19 and TRBJ2-3; TRBD2 matches 7 bases. Germline CDR1 LNHDA, CDR2 SQIVND (reference sequence). Trimming removed 4 bases from V and 6 bases from J; junction bases left unmatched: 10. There are 15 residues in the CDR3. DNA of the CDR3: TGTGCCAGTAGTACCGGGCCGGGAGGAACGGATACGCAGTATTTT. This encodes CASSTGPGGTDTQYF.

CDR3 protein: CASSFRGLAGANYEQYF. Written as DNA, the CDR3 is TGTGCCAGCAGTTTTCGAGGTCTAGCGGGAGCTAACTACGAGCAGTACTTC. The J gene is TRBJ2-7, the V gene TRBV28; 10 bases map to TRBD2. Germline V gives CDR1 MDHEN, CDR2 SYDVKM. Trimming removed 3 bases from V and 3 bases from J; junction bases left unmatched: 11. There are 17 residues in the CDR3. Full variable domain (rest looked up from reference TRBV28 and TRBJ2-7): DVKVTQSSRYLVKRTGEKVFLECVQDMDHENMFWYRQDPGLGLRLIYFSYDVKMKEKGDIPEGYSVSREKKERFSLILESASTNQTSMYLCASSFRGLAGANYEQYFGPGTRLTVT.

The chain uses TRBV7-8 and TRBJ2-6, with 7 bases aligning to TRBD1. CDR1 SGHVS and CDR2 FQNEAQ come from the germline V gene. The V segment lost 1 base and the J segment 3 bases; nucleotides outside the gene matches: 9. CDR3 size: 18 residues. CDR3 region: CASSLVRQGRFGANVLTF. The CDR3 coding sequence is TGTGCCAGCAGCTTAGTTAGACAGGGTAGATTTGGGGCCAACGTCCTGACTTTC.

The chain couples TRBV28 to TRBJ1-1, with D maybe TRBD1 (6 bases). The V gene lost 5 bases and the J gene lost 2 bases, with 15 bases spanning the gap. The CDR3 runs to 15 residues. Per the germline V gene, CDR1 is MDHEN and CDR2 is SYDVKM. CDR3 amino acids: CASSGPGGANTEAFF. DNA of the CDR3: TGTGCCAGCAGTGGACCGGGGGGGGCAAACACTGAAGCTTTCTTT. The full variable domain, in which reference TRBV28 and TRBJ1-1 provide the parts outside the CDR3, is DVKVTQSSRYLVKRTGEKVFLECVQDMDHENMFWYRQDPGLGLRLIYFSYDVKMKEKGDIPEGYSVSREKKERFSLILESASTNQTSMYLCASSGPGGANTEAFFGQGTRLTVV.

The gene calls are TRBV2 and TRBJ2-7; 11 nucleotides line up with TRBD2. Germline V gene lookup returns CDR1 SNHLY and CDR2 FYNNEI. Losses at the gene ends were 5 bases for V and 0 bases for J; bases not matched to a gene: 6. The CDR3 sequence is 16 residues long. CDR3 protein: CASSTPSGGSSYEQYF. DNA for the CDR3: TGTGCCAGCAGTACGCCTAGCGGGGGGAGCTCCTACGAGCAGTACTTC.

This clone was seen just once. The genes are TRBV28 and TRBJ2-5; D gene unclear. Deletions cut 4 bases from V and 1 base from J, with 7 bases between. Germline V gene sequence: CDR1 MDHEN, CDR2 SYDVKM. The CDR3 covers 13 residues. CDR3 bases: TGTGCCAGCAGTTCCTCCTCCCAAGAGACCCAGTACTTC. The encoded protein is CASSSSSQETQYF.

Here the CDR3 DNA reads TGTGCCAGCAGCTTTGGAAGGGGCAGAGCAACTAATGAAAAACTGTTTTTT. It translates to CASSFGRGRATNEKLFF. The gene calls are TRBV7-9 and TRBJ1-4, with D tentatively TRBD1 (5 bases). CDR1 SEHNR and CDR2 FQNEAQ come from the germline V gene (reference sequence). The V gene lost 3 bases and the J gene lost 0 bases, with 14 bases spanning the gap. There are 17 residues in the CDR3.

The chain joins TRBV19 to TRBJ1-3; 7 bases fit TRBD1. This CDR3 contains 14 residues. Trimming at V came to 6 bases and at J to 1 base, leaving 3 bases not matched to a gene. Germline CDR1 is LNHDA and CDR2 is SQIVND (reference sequence). The CDR3 DNA reads TGTGCCAGTAGCCGACAGGGTTCTGGAAACACCATATATTTT. Translated: CASSRQGSGNTIYF.

This chain links TRBV2 with TRBJ1-2; 8 positions agree with TRBD1. CDR1 is SNHLY, CDR2 FYNNEI, per germline. The CDR3 contains 13 residues. The J segment lost 8 bases and the V segment lost 4 bases, leaving 6 bases of the junction unmatched. This CDR3 reads CASSGGQARGYTF. The CDR3 DNA sequence: TGTGCCAGCAGTGGGGGACAGGCTCGGGGCTACACCTTC. The variable domain in full, completed from reference TRBV2 and TRBJ1-2, reads EPEVTQTPSHQVTQMGQEVILRCVPISNHLYFYWYRQILGQKVEFLVSFYNNEISEKSEIFDDQFSVERPDGSNFTLKIRSTKLEDSAMYFCASSGGQARGYTFGSGTRLTVV.

The V call is TRBV5-4, the J call TRBJ1-4, with D possibly being TRBD1 (5 bases). V was trimmed by 5 bases and J by 8 bases, leaving 13 bases between them. The CDR3 sequence is 13 residues long. From germline, CDR1 is SGHNT and CDR2 YYREEE (reference sequence). The CDR3 loop reads CASRRRVGEKLFF. The CDR3, as DNA: TGTGCCAGCAGGCGCAGGGTGGGGGAAAAACTGTTTTTT.

The J gene is TRBJ2-7, the V gene TRBV20-1; no clear D. The CDR3 totals 11 residues. V lost 6 bases to trimming and J lost 4 bases, with 10 bases between them. Per germline, CDR1 DFQATT and CDR2 SNEGSKA (reference sequence). CDR3 nucleotide sequence: TGCAGTGCCTTAGAGTCTTACGAGCAGTACTTC. Translated, it gives CSALESYEQYF.

V and J are TRBV27 and TRBJ1-2; D may be TRBD1 (5 bases). Germline CDR1 is MNHEY and CDR2 is SMNVEV (reference sequence). Trimming took 5 bases from V and 2 from J, leaving 9 bases between them. The CDR3 runs 13 residues. The CDR3 spells CASSPTENYGYTF. In nucleotides, the CDR3 is TGTGCCAGCAGTCCGACAGAAAACTATGGCTACACCTTC.

The CDR3 region has the DNA TGTGCCAGCAGCCAAAGTTCGCAGGTTCCCTACACCTTC. Amino acids: CASSQSSQVPYTF. The rearrangement links TRBV7-2 to TRBJ1-2, with D hard to call. The CDR3 consists of 13 residues. Trimming shortened V by 5 bases and J by 10 bases, and 17 bases separated the two germline ends. The germline gives CDR1 SGHTA, CDR2 FQGNSA.

J is TRBJ2-3 and V is TRBV9; D is uncertain. Per germline, CDR1 SGDLS and CDR2 YYNGEE. Deletions cut 0 bases from V and 2 bases from J, with 7 bases between. CDR3 size: 14 residues. The CDR3 region is CASSVVGDTDTQYF. CDR3 nucleotide sequence: TGTGCCAGCAGCGTAGTCGGAGACACAGATACGCAGTATTTT.

The gene calls are TRBV18 and TRBJ1-1, with D possibly being TRBD1 (5 bases). V dropped 0 bases and J dropped 5 bases, with 10 bases sitting between them. Germline CDR1 and CDR2: KGHSH and LQKENI. The CDR3 is 14 amino acids. This CDR3 reads CASSPPSRETEAFF. The CDR3 DNA follows: TGTGCCAGCTCACCACCGTCCAGGGAAACTGAAGCTTTCTTT.

This clone has just a few counts. This sequence joins TRBV5-5 and TRBJ2-2; maybe TRBD2 (6 bases). With 2 bases removed from V and 1 base from J, the gap between germline ends came to 12 bases. This CDR3 comprises 16 residues. The germline V gene has CDR1 SGHKS and CDR2 YYEKEE (reference sequence). Here the CDR3 reads CASSFTGARNTGELFF. DNA for the CDR3: TGTGCCAGCAGCTTTACGGGAGCGAGGAACACCGGGGAGCTGTTTTTT.

The rearrangement uses TRBV28 and TRBJ1-3; tentatively, D is TRBD1 (6 bases). Germline CDR1 reads MDHEN; CDR2 reads SYDVKM. The CDR3 consists of 14 residues. V lost 8 bases, J lost 0 bases, and 11 bases lay in between. The CDR3 DNA reads as TGTGCCAGCCGAAGGACAGCCTCTGGAAACACCATATATTTT. Residues: CASRRTASGNTIYF. The entire variable domain, with the rest obtained from reference TRBV28 and TRBJ1-3, is as follows: DVKVTQSSRYLVKRTGEKVFLECVQDMDHENMFWYRQDPGLGLRLIYFSYDVKMKEKGDIPEGYSVSREKKERFSLILESASTNQTSMYLCASRRTASGNTIYFGEGSWLTVV.

The V and J genes are TRBV7-2 and TRBJ2-7; TRBD1 aligns across 11 bases. The CDR3 consists of 15 residues. The trim removed 2 bases at V and 4 bases at J, leaving 4 bases unmatched. Germline CDR1 is SGHTA and CDR2 is FQGNSA. In nucleotides, the CDR3 is TGTGCCAGCAGCTTATACGGACAGGGGGCATACGAGCAGTACTTC. This sequence encodes CASSLYGQGAYEQYF. The complete variable domain, with remaining parts taken from reference TRBV7-2 and TRBJ2-7, reads GAGVSQSPSNKVTEKGKDVELRCDPISGHTALYWYRQSLGQGLEFLIYFQGNSAPDKSGLPSDRFSAERTGGSVSTLTIQRTQQEDSAVYLCASSLYGQGAYEQYFGPGTRLTVT.

J is TRBJ2-3 and V is TRBV7-9; no firm D call. Germline CDR1 is SEHNR and CDR2 is FQNEAQ (reference sequence). This CDR3 comprises 14 residues. Trimming pared 5 bases from V and 0 bases from J, leaving 9 bases between. The CDR3 spells CASSLTTSTDTQYF. Here the CDR3 DNA reads TGTGCCAGCAGCCTGACAACTAGCACAGATACGCAGTATTTT.

V and J are TRBV28 and TRBJ1-2; D not resolved. V was cut by 1 base and J by 8 bases, with 17 bases left in between. The length of the CDR3 is 15 residues. Per the germline V gene, CDR1 is MDHEN and CDR2 is SYDVKM. CDR3 sequence: CASSLLERGEEGYTF. In nucleotides, the CDR3 is TGTGCCAGCAGTTTATTGGAACGGGGTGAAGAGGGCTACACCTTC.

CDR3 sequence: CASSQEVRSNNYGYTF. CDR3 DNA: TGCGCCAGCAGCCAAGAGGTTCGGTCGAATAACTATGGCTACACCTTC. The chain joins TRBV4-1 to TRBJ1-2; D call uncertain. CDR3 size: 16 residues. Looked up from germline, CDR1 is MGHRA and CDR2 is YSYEKL. Trimming took 0 bases from V and 1 from J, leaving 12 bases between them.

The CDR3 nucleotides read TGTGCCAGCAGCTCCTTTGGACAGGTTGGCACAGATACGCAGTATTTT. This encodes CASSSFGQVGTDTQYF. The genes are TRBV5-6 and TRBJ2-3; 7 nucleotides match TRBD1. V trimming: 3 bases; J trimming: 1 base; junction bases outside the gene matches: 8. Per germline, CDR1 SGHDT and CDR2 YYEEEE. This CDR3 is 16 amino acids long.